These 5 T cell receptor beta chains share one sample of origin, sequenced in a study of blood T cell repertoires in COVID-19. Sequenced by immunoSEQ multiplex PCR; TCRdb stores in-frame clones only, minus some. The sample lists roughly 70,000 clones, 76% occurring once. Sequencing was carried out using peripheral blood. These receptors were obtained from a man between 60 and 75 years old with COVID-19, enrolled during active disease.

This chain joins TRBV11-2 and TRBJ1-5; D is unresolved. V lost 0 bases, J lost 5 bases, and 11 bases lay in between. In germline, CDR1 is SGHAT, CDR2 FQNNGV. CDR3 size: 15 residues. CDR3 sequence reads: CASSLDGQSYQPQHF. CDR3 bases: TGTGCCAGCAGCTTAGATGGGCAGAGCTATCAGCCCCAGCATTTT.

This chain connects TRBV7-7 to TRBJ2-7; 9 nucleotides align to TRBD1. V shed 5 bases and J 6 bases; nucleotides not matched to a gene: 5. The CDR3 sequence is 13 residues long. Germline CDR1 SSHAT, CDR2 FNYEAQ (reference sequence). The CDR3, as DNA: TGTGCCAGCAGCCCGGGACAGGGCGGCGAGCAGTACTTC. This encodes CASSPGQGGEQYF. The whole variable domain, filled in from reference TRBV7-7 and TRBJ2-7, reads GAGVSQSPRYKVTKRGQDVTLRCDPISSHATLYWYQQALGQGPEFLTYFNYEAQPDKSGLPSDRFSAERPEGSISTLTIQRTEQRDSAMYRCASSPGQGGEQYFGPGTRLTVT.

V gene TRBV19 combines with J gene TRBJ2-1, with 8 bases fitting TRBD1. The junction had 8 bases not matched to a gene; V was cut back by 7 bases and J by 6 bases. Looked up from germline, CDR1 is LNHDA and CDR2 is SQIVND (reference sequence). The CDR3 has 14 amino acids. Here the CDR3 reads CASTQDRAFNEQFF. In DNA form, the CDR3 reads TGTGCCAGTACCCAGGACAGGGCTTTCAATGAGCAGTTCTTC.

The chain combines TRBV18 with TRBJ1-2; D ambiguous. The germline V gene has CDR1 KGHSH and CDR2 LQKENI. This CDR3 is built from 13 residues. The germline V and J ends were trimmed by 4 bases and 6 bases, with 12 bases remaining between them. Written as DNA, the CDR3 is TGTGCCAGCTCACAGAGTGGTTTGGATGGCTACACCTTC. Protein sequence: CASSQSGLDGYTF.

V usage is TRBV2 and J usage is TRBJ2-1; 10 bases match TRBD2. The germline V gene encodes CDR1 SNHLY and CDR2 FYNNEI. This CDR3 region has 15 residues. The junction had 7 bases not matched to a gene; V was cut back by 6 bases and J by 5 bases. This CDR3 is CASRPRTSGNNEQFF. The CDR3 DNA is TGTGCCAGCAGGCCCCGGACTAGCGGAAACAATGAGCAGTTCTTC. Variable domain in full (rest from reference TRBV2 and TRBJ2-1): EPEVTQTPSHQVTQMGQEVILRCVPISNHLYFYWYRQILGQKVEFLVSFYNNEISEKSEIFDDQFSVERPDGSNFTLKIRSTKLEDSAMYFCASRPRTSGNNEQFFGPGTRLTVL.